A single sample gave rise to the 24 T cell receptor beta chains below, sequenced in a study of blood T cell repertoires in COVID-19. Generated by immunoSEQ multiplex PCR, the TCRdb table keeps only in-frame clones and is missing some. The sample has about 310,000 clones; around 84% are singletons. The sequencing input was peripheral blood. Every receptor here comes from a man between 65 and 85 years old with acute or convalescent COVID-19.

V and J are TRBV6-2 or TRBV6-3 and TRBJ2-7; TRBD2 matches at 9 bases. Germline values: CDR1 MNHEY, CDR2 SVGEGT. The J segment lost 1 base and the V segment lost 6 bases, leaving 7 bases of the junction unmatched. The CDR3 has 15 residues. The CDR3 sequence: CASSSGGGESYEQYF. In DNA, the CDR3 is TGTGCCAGCAGCTCCGGCGGGGGGGAATCCTACGAGCAGTACTTC.

The chain has TRBV4-3 and TRBJ2-1; 12 positions match TRBD1. Germline V gives CDR1 LGHNA, CDR2 YSLEER. After removal of 4 bases from V and 7 bases from J, the junction contained 8 bases not matched to a gene. The CDR3 covers 16 residues. CDR3: CASSRKGGQGANEQFF. The DNA for the CDR3 is TGCGCCAGCAGCCGAAAAGGGGGACAGGGGGCTAATGAGCAGTTCTTC.

The V and J genes are TRBV28 and TRBJ2-7; D possibly corresponds to TRBD2 (5 bases). The V gene lost 6 bases and the J gene lost 0 bases, with 18 bases spanning the gap. There are 16 residues in the CDR3. CDR1 is MDHEN and CDR2 is SYDVKM in the germline V gene. CDR3 DNA sequence: TGTGCCAGCAGAAGTTGGGCGCGGGCGGTCTCCTACGAGCAGTACTTC. Amino acids: CASRSWARAVSYEQYF.

This chain links TRBV19 with TRBJ1-6; 8 bases line up with TRBD1. The length of the CDR3 is 16 residues. After removal of 6 bases from V and 6 bases from J, the junction contained 10 bases not matched to a gene. Germline V gene lookup returns CDR1 LNHDA and CDR2 SQIVND (reference sequence). The CDR3 DNA follows: TGTGCCAGTAGGAGCTTTGGGACAGGCGGTAATTCACCCCTCCACTTT. Translating gives CASRSFGTGGNSPLHF.

Only one count was recorded for this clone. The chain joins TRBV18 to TRBJ1-6, with D possibly being TRBD1 (6 bases). V dropped 3 bases and J dropped 7 bases, with 13 bases sitting between them. Germline CDR1 and CDR2: KGHSH and LQKENI. This CDR3 has 15 residues. Here the CDR3 reads CASSPSGGQNSPLHF. CDR3 bases: TGTGCCAGCTCACCCTCCGGGGGGCAGAATTCACCCCTCCACTTT.

This clone was seen a few times. This chain connects TRBV4-2 to TRBJ2-5; possibly TRBD1 for D (5 bases). Deletions cut 4 bases from V and 3 bases from J, with 12 bases between. The CDR3 is 14 residues long. CDR1 and CDR2 (germline): LGHNA, YNFKEQ. CDR3 bases: TGTGCCAGCAGCCGAGTCTCGACAGAAGAGACCCAGTACTTC. It translates to CASSRVSTEETQYF.

The CDR3 is CASTEFGSSGRANKDTQYF. The CDR3, as DNA: TGTGCCAGCACCGAATTTGGGTCTAGCGGGAGGGCCAATAAAGATACGCAGTATTTT. The genes are TRBV2 and TRBJ2-3; TRBD2 aligns across 12 bases. The germline V gene has CDR1 SNHLY and CDR2 FYNNEI. CDR3 length: 19 residues. The ends lost 7 bases at V and 5 bases at J; junction bases unmatched: 19.

V and J are TRBV7-9 and TRBJ1-2; possibly TRBD1 for D (5 bases). Germline CDR1 is SEHNR and CDR2 is FQNEAQ (reference sequence). V was pared by 1 base and J by 7 bases, with 10 bases between. CDR3 size: 13 residues. This CDR3 is CASSLEGLRGYTF. CDR3 DNA: TGTGCCAGCAGCTTAGAGGGGTTGCGTGGCTACACCTTC.

The chain is built from TRBV5-1 and TRBJ1-4; TRBD1 is a possible D gene (6 bases). The CDR3 covers 14 residues. Germline lookup yields CDR1 SGHRS and CDR2 YFSETQ. V was cut by 4 bases and J by 5 bases, with 12 bases left in between. In nucleotides, the CDR3 is TGCGCCAGCAGCGCTGGGGGCCGCAATGAAAAACTGTTTTTT. This sequence encodes CASSAGGRNEKLFF.

CDR3 coding DNA: TGTGCCAGCAGTCTCCAGGGGGCCGGGGACACTGAAGCTTTCTTT. It is translated as CASSLQGAGDTEAFF. This chain uses TRBV6-2 or TRBV6-3 with TRBJ1-1, with 8 bases fitting TRBD1. Per the germline V gene, CDR1 is MNHEY and CDR2 is SVGEGT. The junction had 8 bases not matched to a gene; V was cut back by 5 bases and J by 3 bases. The CDR3 covers 15 residues.

The chain combines TRBV5-1 with TRBJ2-2; 7 nucleotides match TRBD1. Losses at the gene ends were 5 bases for V and 4 bases for J; bases not matched to a gene: 8. CDR1 SGHRS and CDR2 YFSETQ come from the germline V gene. The CDR3 spans 15 residues. CDR3 sequence reads: CASSGRDSSTGELFF. DNA of the CDR3: TGCGCCAGCAGTGGAAGGGACAGTAGCACCGGGGAGCTGTTTTTT.

The rearrangement links TRBV19 to TRBJ1-2; D is possibly TRBD1 (6 bases). CDR1 and CDR2 from the germline V gene are LNHDA and SQIVND (reference sequence). V lost 3 bases and J lost 4, with 12 bases in between. The CDR3 runs 14 residues. The CDR3 region is CASSISTGIYGYTF. As DNA, the CDR3 is TGTGCCAGTAGTATTTCAACAGGGATCTATGGCTACACCTTC.

The rearrangement links TRBV19 to TRBJ1-2; 12 bases fit TRBD1. Germline V gene lookup returns CDR1 LNHDA and CDR2 SQIVND (reference sequence). The junction had 7 bases not matched to a gene; V was cut back by 5 bases and J by 6 bases. The CDR3 sequence is 15 residues long. In nucleotides, the CDR3 is TGTGCCAGTAGTCTCCGGGGACAGGGGGCCGATGGCTACACCTTC. This gives the protein CASSLRGQGADGYTF.

This clone was detected once. The V and J genes are TRBV6-6 and TRBJ1-1; D remains unclear. The CDR3 is 14 residues long. Between the trimmed V and J ends, which lost 2 bases and 3 bases, there was a span of 10 bases. CDR1 MNHNY and CDR2 SVGAGI come from the germline V gene (reference sequence). The CDR3 loop reads CASSYRKPDTEAFF. DNA of the CDR3: TGTGCCAGCAGTTACCGAAAACCGGACACTGAAGCTTTCTTT.

This sequence joins TRBV19 and TRBJ1-2; weak D call: TRBD1 (5 bases). V was pared by 6 bases and J by 6 bases, with 14 bases between. CDR1 is LNHDA and CDR2 is SQIVND in the germline V gene (reference sequence). The CDR3 totals 13 residues. CDR3 loop: CASRVGPGHGYTF. The DNA for the CDR3 is TGTGCCAGTAGAGTGGGGCCAGGCCATGGCTACACCTTC.

The V gene is TRBV12-5, the J gene TRBJ2-1; TRBD2 aligns across 14 bases. V gave up 0 bases and J gave up 11 bases; unmatched junction bases: 12. The CDR3 spans 18 residues. The V gene's germline CDR1 is LGHNT and CDR2 FRNRAP. The chain's CDR3 is CASGLVISGLAGVWKQFF. DNA of the CDR3: TGTGCTAGTGGTTTGGTAATCTCGGGACTAGCGGGAGTTTGGAAGCAGTTCTTC.

CDR3 region: CASTAVRGSGANVLTF. The DNA of the CDR3 is TGTGCCAGCACCGCCGTGAGAGGCTCTGGGGCCAACGTCCTGACTTTC. The rearrangement links TRBV7-9 to TRBJ2-6; no reliable D call. CDR3 length: 16 residues. Trimming removed 7 bases at V and 0 bases at J, with 13 bases between. The germline CDR1 and CDR2 sequences are SEHNR and FQNEAQ (reference sequence).

V gene TRBV19 combines with J gene TRBJ2-3, with D perhaps matching TRBD2 (6 bases). V lost 9 bases, J lost 0 bases, and 16 bases lay in between. The V gene's germline CDR1 is LNHDA and CDR2 SQIVND (reference sequence). The CDR3 covers 15 residues. In DNA, the CDR3 is TGTGCCAGCAAAGGACGGGGGAGTAGCACAGATACGCAGTATTTT. As protein: CASKGRGSSTDTQYF.

This rearrangement joins TRBV5-1 to TRBJ2-5; 14 nucleotides agree with TRBD2. The length of the CDR3 is 21 residues. CDR1 is SGHRS, CDR2 YFSETQ, per germline. V was pared by 4 bases and J by 3 bases, with 20 bases of the junction left unmatched. Here the CDR3 DNA reads TGCGCCAGCAGCAAGGGACTAGCGGGGGCGCATTCTCGTCTACGGAAAGAGACCCAGTACTTC. Residues: CASSKGLAGAHSRLRKETQYF.

V is TRBV6-5 and J is TRBJ1-2, with D possibly matching TRBD1 (6 bases). The CDR3 has 14 residues. Per the germline V gene, CDR1 is MNHEY and CDR2 is SVGAGI. Trimming left V 10 bases short and J 2 bases short, with 17 bases between. The CDR3 DNA is TGTGCCACTTTATCCCAGACAGGAAACTATGGCTACACCTTC. It encodes CATLSQTGNYGYTF.

The chain links TRBV11-1 to TRBJ2-2; D is uncertain. The CDR3 has 15 residues. Germline V gene sequence: CDR1 SGHAT, CDR2 FQDESV (reference sequence). Trimming left V 0 bases short and J 0 bases short, with 5 bases between. CDR3 protein: CASSLAFANTGELFF. For the CDR3, the DNA is TGTGCCAGCAGCTTAGCATTCGCGAACACCGGGGAGCTGTTTTTT.

This clone has a single count. V gene TRBV4-1 combines with J gene TRBJ1-1; D is perhaps TRBD1 (6 bases). Germline CDR1 reads MGHRA; CDR2 reads YSYEKL. The CDR3 is made up of 17 amino acids. V lost 0 bases and J 6 bases, leaving 20 bases between the germline ends. CDR3 in DNA: TGCGCCAGCAGCCAAGAGCTCCCTACAGGGATAGGAGCTGAAGCTTTCTTT. Translation: CASSQELPTGIGAEAFF.

This clone appeared once. Other DNA sequences of this sample code for an identical CDR3. The J gene is TRBJ2-3, the V gene TRBV29-1; tentative D call: TRBD1 (5 bases). Trimming removed 1 base from V and 6 bases from J, with 14 bases in between. Looked up from germline, CDR1 is SQVTM and CDR2 is ANQGSEA. The CDR3 is 14 amino acids. DNA of the CDR3: TGCAGCGTTGAAGGTCAGGGTTTGGGGGATACGCAGTATTTT. This encodes CSVEGQGLGDTQYF.

The table lists this clone with a count of one. The J gene is TRBJ2-3, the V gene TRBV6-5; D perhaps matches TRBD1 (6 bases). The germline CDR1 and CDR2 sequences are MNHEY and SVGAGI. V dropped 6 bases and J dropped 6 bases, with 16 bases sitting between them. This CDR3 comprises 14 residues. DNA for the CDR3: TGTGCCAGCAGGCGGACGAGGGACACCGATACGCAGTATTTT. It codes for CASRRTRDTDTQYF.